The clone carrying this TCR beta chain came up a few times. CDR3 length: 14 amino acids. The germline V gene has CDR1 MNHEY and CDR2 SMNVEV (reference sequence). Losses at the gene ends were 8 bases for V and 5 bases for J; bases not matched to a gene: 9. In the original processing: By means of reference gene primer amplification, nucleated cell counts were estimated. Generated by immunoSEQ multiplex PCR, the TCRdb table keeps only in-frame clones and is missing some. V and J calls and clone size are copied from that table; D and trimming were computed from the DNA. The table lists just over 95,000 clones, roughly four fifths of them singletons. The sample originates from a study of blood T cell repertoires in COVID-19. Study background: The samples span acute and convalescent COVID-19 from the United States, Italy and Spain. PBMCs, B-cell-depleted T cells, or T cells were the source of the cDNA or gDNA that made up the material.

This clonotype was sampled from a man aged 55 to 70 with acute or convalescent COVID-19. Specimen: peripheral blood. The rearrangement joins TRBV27 to TRBJ2-5; 9 bases map to TRBD1. This chain's CDR3 is CASGYRGLQETQYF. CDR3 DNA sequence: TGTGCCAGCGGATACAGGGGGCTTCAGGAGACCCAGTACTTC.